Listed below are T cell receptor beta chains from one sample, sequenced in a study of cytomegalovirus exposure and HLA in healthy donors. Method: immunoSEQ multiplex PCR; TCRdb's copy keeps in-frame clones and lacks some. The profile covers 180,000 or so clones, with about 75% appearing a single time and about 14% taken by the ten largest. The sequencing input was PBMCs. The receptors were gathered from a man aged 45-65 years in good health and CMV-seropositive. CDR3s include the opening cysteine and the closing phenylalanine or tryptophan. D genes are given only for firm matches. A row's size may be missing; if present it is once, few, many or a size class.

>.|TRBJ2-1|.|TRBV6-1
CASSDIEQFF
TGTGCCAGCAGTGACATTGAGCAGTTCTTC
>TRBD1|TRBJ1-5|.|TRBV6-1
CASSDGQAPQPQHF
TGTGCCAGCAGTGATGGACAGGCTCCCCAGCCCCAGCATTTT
>.|TRBJ1-6|.|TRBV28
CASSWGGGDYNSPLHF
TGTGCCAGCAGTTGGGGAGGGGGGGACTATAATTCACCCCTCCACTTT
>.|TRBJ1-5|.|TRBV19
CASSIWNSNQPQHF
TGTGCCAGTAGTATCTGGAACAGTAATCAGCCCCAGCATTTT
>TRBD1|TRBJ1-1|.|TRBV5-1
CASSSRGQLDTEAFF
TGCGCCAGCAGCTCTCGGGGACAGCTAGACACTGAAGCTTTCTTT
>.|TRBJ2-5|.|TRBV4-1
CASSQDGGVTVWETQYF
TGCGCCAGCAGCCAAGATGGTGGGGTGACAGTGTGGGAGACCCAGTACTTC
>TRBD1|TRBJ2-5|.|TRBV5-6
CASSLNRGETQYF
TGTGCCAGCAGCTTGAACAGGGGAGAGACCCAGTACTTC
>.|TRBJ1-5|once|TRBV11-2
CASSLAGQRNQPQHF
TGTGCCAGCAGCTTAGCCGGACAGCGCAATCAGCCCCAGCATTTT
>TRBD1|TRBJ2-3|.|TRBV5-4
CASSLEGTGRDTQYF
TGTGCCAGCAGCTTGGAAGGGACAGGCAGAGATACGCAGTATTTT
>.|TRBJ1-4|once|TRBV7-2
CASSLARSEKLFF
TGTGCCAGCAGCTTAGCGCGTAGTGAAAAACTGTTTTTT
>.|TRBJ2-2|few|TRBV18
CASSRNTGSSNTGELFF
TGTGCCAGCTCACGAAACACGGGATCGAGTAACACCGGGGAGCTGTTTTTT
>.|TRBJ1-2|.|TRBV5-6
CASSSGEGGYTF
TGTGCCAGCAGCTCAGGGGAGGGGGGCTACACCTTC
>TRBD2|TRBJ2-1|.|TRBV28
CASTPGGGAKYNEQFF
TGTGCCAGCACCCCGGGGGGAGGGGCAAAGTACAATGAGCAGTTCTTC
>TRBD2|TRBJ2-3|.|TRBV4-1
CASSQGGTSVDTQYF
TGCGCCAGCAGCCAAGGCGGGACTAGCGTAGATACGCAGTATTTT
>.|TRBJ1-1|few|TRBV19
CASSIGRTEAFF
TGTGCCAGTAGTATAGGGAGAACTGAAGCTTTCTTT
>TRBD1|TRBJ2-5|.|TRBV7-2
CASSLGAGGGRAETQYF
TGTGCCAGCAGCTTAGGGGCAGGGGGCGGGCGGGCGGAGACCCAGTACTTC
>.|TRBJ1-5|.|TRBV10-2
CASSQNSNQPQHF
TGCGCCAGCAGCCAGAATAGCAATCAGCCCCAGCATTTT
>.|TRBJ1-5|.|TRBV28
CASSSGTPSGSNQPQHF
TGTGCCAGCAGCTCCGGGACACCAAGCGGAAGCAATCAGCCCCAGCATTTT
>.|TRBJ2-7|.|TRBV2
CASSVERTWDEQYF
TGTGCCAGCAGTGTGGAGCGGACTTGGGACGAGCAGTACTTC
>.|TRBJ1-1|.|TRBV5-1
CASSLGLGQGGTEAFF
TGCGCCAGCAGCTTGGGCTTAGGGCAGGGCGGCACTGAAGCTTTCTTT
>.|TRBJ2-5|once|TRBV5-1
CASSHSGQTGGQETQYF
TGCGCCAGCAGCCATTCTGGACAGACCGGTGGCCAAGAGACCCAGTACTTC
>.|TRBJ1-5|few|TRBV30
CAWSVRNPGDNQPQHF
TGTGCCTGGAGTGTACGAAACCCAGGGGATAATCAGCCCCAGCATTTT
>TRBD1|TRBJ1-3|.|TRBV5-4
CASSHVDRHSGNTIYF
TGTGCCAGCAGCCATGTGGACAGGCACTCTGGAAACACCATATATTTT
>TRBD1|TRBJ1-5|few|TRBV25-1
CASTGTGHSNQPQHF
TGTGCCAGCACCGGGACAGGGCATAGCAATCAGCCCCAGCATTTT
>TRBD1|TRBJ2-1|once|TRBV23-1
CASTQGQGVGSYNEQFF
TGCGCCAGCACCCAGGGACAGGGGGTCGGCTCCTACAATGAGCAGTTCTTC
>.|TRBJ1-2|.|TRBV29-1
CSVGGAGAKSYGYAF
TGCAGCGTTGGGGGAGCAGGGGCCAAGTCTTATGGCTACGCCTTC
>.|TRBJ1-1|.|TRBV12-5
CASGLSSTLGGTEAFF
TGTGCTAGTGGTTTATCCTCGACCTTGGGGGGGACTGAAGCTTTCTTT
>TRBD1|TRBJ1-6|once|TRBV5-6
CASTRDSKNSPLHF
TGTGCCAGCACCCGGGACAGCAAAAATTCACCCCTCCACTTT
>TRBD1|TRBJ1-2|.|TRBV7-9
CSSSLFPTGGVYGYTF
TGTTCCAGCAGCTTATTCCCGACAGGGGGCGTCTATGGCTACACCTTC
>.|TRBJ2-7|.|TRBV28
CASSPSSYEQYF
TGTGCCAGCAGCCCCAGCTCCTACGAGCAGTACTTC